A selection of T cell receptor beta chains follows, all from one sample in a study of blood T cell repertoires in COVID-19. Assay used: immunoSEQ multiplex PCR; TCRdb lists only in-frame clones, some missing. The sample records over 200,000 clones, 85% to 90% being singletons. Sequencing was performed on peripheral blood. The source of these receptors is a woman in her sixties or seventies with acute or convalescent COVID-19. Each CDR3 is given without its conserved first and last residue. Each record gives: CDR3 protein, J gene, V gene, D gene, CDR3 length. A D gene is named only where the DNA matches it firmly.

CDR3: ASSQGTVPRGEQY
J: TRBJ2-7
V: TRBV3-1/TRBV3-2
D: -
length: 13

CDR3: ASSLEGTSGRNEQF
J: TRBJ2-1
V: TRBV27
D: TRBD2
length: 14

CDR3: AWSTGGRSPLH
J: TRBJ1-6
V: TRBV30
D: TRBD1
length: 11

CDR3: ASSYLGQGNEKLF
J: TRBJ1-4
V: TRBV6-6
D: TRBD1
length: 13

CDR3: ASSQGTGYLETQY
J: TRBJ2-5
V: TRBV7-6
D: TRBD1
length: 13

CDR3: ASSGGSSYNEQF
J: TRBJ2-1
V: TRBV6-4
D: -
length: 12

CDR3: ASSAGSAGELF
J: TRBJ2-2
V: TRBV11-3
D: -
length: 11

CDR3: ASSTDRGRPYEQY
J: TRBJ2-7
V: TRBV7-9
D: TRBD1
length: 13

CDR3: AWSRGQGPNQPQH
J: TRBJ1-5
V: TRBV30
D: TRBD1
length: 13

CDR3: ASSEVRYEQY
J: TRBJ2-7
V: TRBV2
D: -
length: 10

CDR3: ASSFTDRNTEAF
J: TRBJ1-1
V: TRBV18
D: -
length: 12